This T cell receptor (beta chain) was captured by sequencing in a study of long-term antiretroviral therapy in people with HIV. This CDR3 has 13 amino acids. CDR1 and CDR2 from the germline V gene are MNHEY and SMNVEV (reference sequence). With 5 bases removed from V and 5 bases from J, the gap between germline ends came to 12 bases. This clone was detected once. The antigen remains undetermined. They ran version v3.0 of the immunoSEQ assay at survey level. Data came from immunoSEQ multiplex PCR; TCRdb stores just in-frame clones and leaves some out. The sample yields 45,000 to 50,000 clones, around 84% seen once. Overall study findings and caveats: The blood, collected between about 2004 and 2017, was possibly taken under older ART regimens. HIV repertoires had narrower CDR3 length ranges than controls.

This rearrangement joins TRBV27 to TRBJ1-2, with D possibly being TRBD1 (5 bases). Sequenced material: unsorted PBMCs, taken 0.8 years after starting antiretroviral therapy. The origin of this receptor is a woman aged 18-29 years with HIV. The chain's CDR3 is CASSLRPGYGYTF. The CDR3 bases are TGTGCCAGCAGTCTCAGACCAGGGTATGGCTACACCTTC.